Sequencing of this TCR beta chain was carried out in a study of blood T cell repertoires in COVID-19. Study-level background: Sample material is recorded as cDNA or gDNA derived from T cells, B-cell-depleted T cells, or PBMCs.

Authors' methods: Nucleated cell counts were estimated from reference gene primer amplification. TCRdb's table, derived via immunoSEQ multiplex PCR, lists solely in-frame clones and lacks some. For V, J and clone size, that table is used; D and trimming come from the DNA. The data show 120,000 to 150,000 clones, just under 85% seen once. Cohorts were based on clinical histories the participants reported. Cohort 3 donors were reported recovered after two negative PCRs, clearance, or symptom resolution. Sequencing input: PBMCs or T cells enriched from blood (not recorded which). This TCR was recovered from a woman in her thirties or forties who had recovered from COVID-19.

CDR3 coding DNA: TGTGCCAGTAGTATAAGGGGTCGGGGGGCCACCGGGGAGCTGTTTTTT. Translation: CASSIRGRGATGELFF. The rearrangement links TRBV19 to TRBJ2-2; D is possibly TRBD2 (7 bases). This CDR3 is built from 16 residues. V was pared by 2 bases and J by 4 bases, with 14 bases between. Germline loops: CDR1 LNHDA, CDR2 SQIVND (reference sequence).